The TCR beta chain under discussion was sequenced for a study of T-cell reconstitution after alpha-beta-depleted transplantation in children. With respect to this clonotype: Its antigen is unidentified.

The germline V gene has CDR1 DFQATT and CDR2 SNEGSKA (reference sequence). V lost 4 bases and J lost 5; bases outside the gene matches: 13. This CDR3 is 16 amino acids long. TCRbeta library preparation incorporated unique molecular identifiers. TCRdb re-derived calls from the PCR reads in MiXCR, one entry per CDR3 protein. The sample has fewer than 350,000 distinct CDR3 sequences; around a tenth are singletons. Points from the study as a whole: It was reported that alpha-beta T cells came from several hundred expanded graft clones (about two months after transplant). T cells produced anew were the main source of T-cell counts and diversity one year after transplant.

This specimen consisted of PBMCs, obtained before TCRalphabeta/CD19-depleted stem cell transplant. The V gene is TRBV20-1, the J gene TRBJ2-2, with 7 bases matching TRBD1. This sequence originates from a boy under two years old with acute myeloid leukemia, due to receive a stem cell transplant. CDR3 amino acids: CSATTTGTVLTGELFF. CDR3 nucleotides: TGCAGTGCTACAACCACCGGGACAGTGCTGACCGGGGAGCTGTTTTTT.